The T cell receptor (beta chain) described here comes from a study of blood T cell repertoires in COVID-19. Study in general: Specimens from acute and convalescent COVID-19 originated in the United States, Italy and Spain. The analysed material was cDNA or gDNA that came from T cells, B-cell-depleted T cells, or PBMCs.

The CDR3 spans 15 residues. V lost 4 bases, J lost 4 bases, and 6 bases stayed unmatched. Germline CDR1 reads SGHNT; CDR2 reads YYREEE (reference sequence). In the original processing: Amplification of reference gene primers provided the estimated nucleated cell counts. Generated by immunoSEQ multiplex PCR, the TCRdb table keeps only in-frame clones and is missing some. From that table come the V and J calls and clone size; the DNA was used to work out D and trimming. The sample holds under 200,000 clones, 60% to 80% seen once. This receptor was obtained from a man between 65 and 85 years old with acute or convalescent COVID-19. Sequencing was performed on peripheral blood. V is TRBV5-4 and J is TRBJ2-2; the match to TRBD2 covers 8 bases. CDR3 DNA sequence: TGTGCCAGCAGCCTTAGCGGGGCGGGCACCGGGGAGCTGTTTTTT. It codes for CASSLSGAGTGELFF.